This TCR beta chain emerged from a study of blood T cell repertoires in COVID-19. Background on the study: Both acute and convalescent COVID-19 samples were obtained from the United States, Italy and Spain.

This clone was counted once. V was trimmed by 4 bases and J by 0 bases, leaving 8 bases between them. CDR1 is MNHEY and CDR2 is SVGAGI in the germline V gene. The CDR3 covers 14 residues. The study recruited people aged 18 to 89 years across about two dozen US areas. Which cohort a participant joined came from the clinical history participants gave. The data were produced by immunoSEQ multiplex PCR, yet TCRdb's version contains in-frame clones alone and is incomplete. The table has around 280,000 clones, roughly 89% seen once. The TCR was taken from a woman aged 18-29 years with acute COVID-19. Sequencing was performed on PBMCs or T cells enriched from blood (not recorded which). The chain joins TRBV6-5 to TRBJ2-3, with D possibly matching TRBD1 (5 bases). CDR3 protein: CASSWTKSTDTQYF. CDR3 DNA: TGTGCCAGCAGTTGGACAAAAAGCACAGATACGCAGTATTTT.